Listed here are 26 T cell receptor beta chains from one sample, sequenced in a study of T cell repertoires in cytomegalovirus infection (dated 2019 in TCRdb). Antigens of these TCRs are unknown. The treatment or condition label on this specimen signifies: in vitro stimulation with specific CMV peptide epitopes to enrich CMV-specific T cells. Sequencing relied on an Illumina HiSeq 1500. The public reads were run again by TCRdb, first through fastp at Q25 and then through MiXCR, and only productive beta chains were kept. Identical CDR3 proteins give one entry, which carries the most common genes and DNA. The sample table holds 650,000 to 900,000 distinct CDR3 sequences, of which about 30% were seen once. Around 12% of the sample lies in the top ten. Sample: cultured CD8+ T cells from PBMCs, taken from culture after CMV antigen stimulation. The receptors stem from a human donor in good health (CMV status not recorded). Some clones in this sample may be carry-over from other donors' samples.

This clonotype was counted many times. This chain links TRBV7-2 with TRBJ2-2; no reliable D call. The CDR3 sequence is 11 residues long. Germline CDR1 reads SGHTA; CDR2 reads FQGNSA. Between the trimmed V and J ends, which lost 5 bases and 10 bases, there was a span of 8 bases. The CDR3 DNA is TGTGCCAGCAGCGCGCCGATGGAGCTGTTTTTT. It codes for CASSAPMELFF.

This clonotype has just a few counts. The gene calls are TRBV6-1 and TRBJ2-1, with D possibly matching TRBD1 (6 bases). From germline, CDR1 is MNHNS and CDR2 SASEGT. V lost 6 bases and J lost 3, with 21 bases in between. The CDR3 contains 17 residues. The CDR3 is CASSGTGSRIFYNEQFF. The DNA of the CDR3 is TGTGCCAGCAGCGGCACAGGGTCTCGAATCTTCTACAATGAGCAGTTCTTC.

This sequence joins TRBV4-1 and TRBJ2-3; 7 bases are a match to TRBD2. Germline V gene data show CDR1 as MGHRA and CDR2 as YSYEKL. This CDR3 has 16 amino acids. Germline trimming cut 2 bases from V and 1 base from J; bases unmatched to any gene: 6. The CDR3: CASSQYERGGTDTQYF. In nucleotides, the CDR3 is TGCGCCAGCAGCCAATATGAACGGGGGGGCACAGATACGCAGTATTTT.

This clonotype was observed a handful of times. The V and J genes are TRBV27 and TRBJ1-2; a possible D gene is TRBD1 (6 bases). There are 17 residues in the CDR3. From germline, CDR1 is MNHEY and CDR2 SMNVEV (reference sequence). V lost 3 bases to trimming and J lost 2 bases, with 19 bases between them. The CDR3 DNA follows: TGTGCCAGCAGTTTCCTTCATTTGGGGGGGCGCAACTATGGCTACACCTTC. Its translation is CASSFLHLGGRNYGYTF.

A note on this clonotype: One end of the junction varies from germline; a read error may be responsible. The CDR3 DNA is TGCGCCAGCAGCCAAGGGGAGGGGGGGCCCTACACTGAGCAGTTCTTC. Encoded protein: CASSQGEGGPYTEQFF. The rearrangement joins TRBV4-1 to TRBJ2-1; D is perhaps TRBD2 (7 bases). The germline V gene encodes CDR1 MGHRA and CDR2 YSYEKL. This CDR3 has 16 residues.

The chain is built from TRBV19 and TRBJ1-2; 7 positions agree with TRBD1. Germline V lookup: CDR1 LNHDA, CDR2 SQIVND (reference sequence). The V gene end was trimmed by 11 bases and the J gene end by 4 bases; junction bases not matched to a gene: 7. The CDR3 contains 12 residues. CDR3 loop: CAGRTGSYGYTF. In DNA, the CDR3 is TGTGCCGGAAGGACAGGATCCTATGGCTACACCTTC.

The chain uses TRBV19 and TRBJ2-2, with no clear D. The CDR3 length is 15 residues. Looked up from germline, CDR1 is LNHDA and CDR2 is SQIVND (reference sequence). Between the trimmed V and J ends, which lost 8 bases and 3 bases, there was a span of 16 bases. Here the CDR3 DNA reads TGTGCCAGTTCCGTTGAGGTCTCGCACACCGGGGAGCTGTTTTTT. Protein: CASSVEVSHTGELFF.

The chain combines TRBV2 with TRBJ1-5; the D gene is possibly TRBD1 (5 bases). V dropped 4 bases and J dropped 7 bases, with 14 bases sitting between them. The length of the CDR3 is 14 residues. CDR1 and CDR2 from the germline V gene are SNHLY and FYNNEI. The CDR3 DNA sequence: TGTGCCAGCAGTGTAGCAGGGTTTGGGCAGCCCCAGCATTTT. It is translated as CASSVAGFGQPQHF.

This clonotype was seen only once. The rearrangement joins TRBV6-6 to TRBJ1-2; unclear D gene. Germline loops: CDR1 MNHNY, CDR2 SVGAGI (reference sequence). The CDR3 contains 13 residues. V was trimmed by 1 base and J by 6 bases, leaving 9 bases between them. CDR3 amino acids: CASSYFNTDGYTF. In nucleotides, the CDR3 is TGTGCCAGCAGTTACTTTAACACGGATGGCTACACCTTC.

V gene TRBV6-6 combines with J gene TRBJ1-5, with D tentatively TRBD1 (5 bases). V was cut by 2 bases and J by 5 bases, with 10 bases left in between. Per germline, CDR1 MNHNY and CDR2 SVGAGI (reference sequence). The CDR3 loop spans 14 amino acids. The CDR3 loop reads CASSYRGRDQPQHF. CDR3 in DNA: TGTGCCAGCAGTTACAGGGGCAGGGATCAGCCCCAGCATTTT.

This clonotype came up a few times. The genes are TRBV6-1 and TRBJ1-2, with D uncertain. Germline CDR1 reads MNHNS; CDR2 reads SASEGT. This CDR3 is built from 14 residues. Trimming took 2 bases from V and 2 from J, leaving 9 bases between them. The CDR3 bases are TGTGCCAGCAGTGAAAACCAGGTCAACTATGGCTACACCTTC. It encodes CASSENQVNYGYTF.

V and J are TRBV7-9 and TRBJ2-1; D perhaps matches TRBD2 (6 bases). The germline CDR1 and CDR2 sequences are SEHNR and FQNEAQ (reference sequence). Trimming removed 1 base at V and 6 bases at J, with 16 bases between. The CDR3 contains 16 residues. This CDR3 reads CASSLERTTRSNEQFF. CDR3 coding DNA: TGTGCCAGCAGCTTAGAGCGGACTACCCGGAGCAATGAGCAGTTCTTC.

This clonotype occurred a few times. J is TRBJ2-1 and V is TRBV7-3; D is possibly TRBD2 (6 bases). CDR3 length: 16 residues. V dropped 1 base and J dropped 9 bases, with 19 bases sitting between them. CDR1 is SGHTA, CDR2 FQGTGA, per germline. In DNA form, the CDR3 reads TGTGCCAGCAGCTTAAAACCTAGCGAGTCCCTTGGTGAGCAGTTCTTC. Amino acids: CASSLKPSESLGEQFF.

The chain couples TRBV6-1 to TRBJ2-1; D assignment may be TRBD1 or TRBD2 (6 bases each). From germline, CDR1 is MNHNS and CDR2 SASEGT. CDR3 length: 14 amino acids. With 8 bases removed from V and 3 bases from J, the gap between germline ends came to 14 bases. The CDR3 protein is CASSWGDNYNEQFF. The CDR3 DNA reads TGTGCCAGCTCTTGGGGGGACAACTACAATGAGCAGTTCTTC.

In its sample, this clonotype was seen many times. The CDR3: CASSLDLAGAYNEQFF. DNA for the CDR3: TGTGCCAGCAGCTTAGACCTAGCGGGGGCCTACAATGAGCAGTTCTTC. This rearrangement joins TRBV7-2 to TRBJ2-1; 10 bases map to TRBD2. This CDR3 comprises 16 residues. From germline, CDR1 is SGHTA and CDR2 FQGNSA. V gave up 1 base and J gave up 2 bases; unmatched junction bases: 2.

This clonotype was detected only a few times. CDR3 sequence: CASSLGPSLNTEAFF. The CDR3 nucleotides are TGTGCCAGCAGCTTAGGCCCCTCTTTGAACACTGAAGCTTTCTTT. This chain connects TRBV7-8 to TRBJ1-1, with D unclear. CDR1 SGHVS and CDR2 FQNEAQ come from the germline V gene. Trimming removed 1 base at V and 0 bases at J, with 9 bases between. CDR3 length: 15 residues.

V gene TRBV6-6 combines with J gene TRBJ1-1; tentative D call: TRBD1 (5 bases). Deletions cut 5 bases from V and 4 bases from J, with 14 bases between. In germline, CDR1 is MNHNY, CDR2 SVGAGI (reference sequence). This CDR3 has 14 amino acids. As DNA, the CDR3 is TGTGCCAGCAGTCAGGGTGGATCGGGCACTGAAGCTTTCTTT. It yields the protein CASSQGGSGTEAFF.

This clonotype appeared once. One base away lies a much larger clone, so this may be a sequencing read error. The genes are TRBV11-2 and TRBJ2-7, with D hard to call. Looked up from germline, CDR1 is SGHAT and CDR2 is FQNNGV. The V and J ends lost 3 bases and 6 bases respectively, with 6 bases between them. The CDR3 has 11 amino acids. The CDR3 spells CASSFGPEQYF. CDR3 coding DNA: TGTGCCAGCAGCTTCGGACCCGAGCAGTACTTC.

As to this clonotype: With a much larger clone just one base away, this may be a read error. The chain has TRBV4-2 and TRBJ2-7; D is unresolved. The length of the CDR3 is 16 residues. Germline V gives CDR1 LGHNA, CDR2 YNFKEQ. The CDR3 reads CANSQDKGLLAYEQYF. The CDR3 coding sequence is TGTGCCAACAGCCAAGATAAAGGGCTTCTCGCCTACGAGCAGTACTTC.

A note on this clonotype: A read error may be the cause here, since a much bigger clone is one base away. The CDR3 DNA follows: TGTGCCAGCAGCTTAGGCGGCGTAACTTCCTACGAGCATTACTTC. Its protein product is CASSLGGVTSYEHYF. The chain has TRBV7-2 and TRBJ2-7; D remains ambiguous. The CDR3 contains 15 residues. Germline V gene data show CDR1 as SGHTA and CDR2 as FQGNSA. Complete variable domain (other parts from reference TRBV7-2 and TRBJ2-7): GAGVSQSPSNKVTEKGKDVELRCDPISGHTALYWYRQSLGQGLEFLIYFQGNSAPDKSGLPSDRFSAERTGGSVSTLTIQRTQQEDSAVYLCASSLGGVTSYEHYFGPGTRLTVT.

This clonotype appeared a few times. This chain links TRBV4-3 with TRBJ2-2; tentative D call: TRBD1 (5 bases). V lost 1 base and J 2 bases, leaving 11 bases between the germline ends. Germline V CDR1 and CDR2: LGHNA, YSLEER. This CDR3 is 16 amino acids long. This chain's CDR3 is CASSQAPQANTGELFF. CDR3 nucleotide sequence: TGCGCCAGCAGCCAAGCCCCACAGGCAAACACCGGGGAGCTGTTTTTT.

Many counts were recorded for this clonotype. The chain joins TRBV7-9 to TRBJ2-2; TRBD1 matches at 8 bases. V lost 5 bases to trimming and J lost 4 bases; unmatched junction nucleotides: 6. Germline CDR1 SEHNR, CDR2 FQNEAQ (reference sequence). The CDR3 is 15 residues long. In nucleotides, the CDR3 is TGTGCCAGCAGCCCCGGCGACAGGGGCACCGGGGAGCTGTTTTTT. Its translation is CASSPGDRGTGELFF.

There are a few counts of this clonotype. The CDR3 DNA reads TGTGCCACCAGCGTCGCCCGACAGGGTGGTGGCTACACCTTC. Protein: CATSVARQGGGYTF. The chain recombines TRBV15 with TRBJ1-2; TRBD1 aligns across 7 bases. J lost 7 bases, V lost 5 bases, and 10 bases had no gene match. CDR1 is LNHNV, CDR2 YYDKDF, per germline (reference sequence). CDR3 size: 14 residues.

The chain links TRBV27 to TRBJ1-2; D remains ambiguous. Germline loops: CDR1 MNHEY, CDR2 SMNVEV (reference sequence). V lost 6 bases and J lost 5, with 13 bases in between. The CDR3 sequence is 13 residues long. The CDR3 loop reads CASRPTRTYGYTF. As DNA, the CDR3 is TGTGCCAGCAGGCCGACAAGAACTTATGGCTACACCTTC.

This clonotype occurred many times. The gene calls are TRBV6-1 and TRBJ1-5; D gene uncertain. CDR1 MNHNS and CDR2 SASEGT come from the germline V gene. V was pared by 8 bases and J by 4 bases, with 9 bases between. The CDR3 has 12 amino acids. The CDR3 is CASDIGNQPQHF. The CDR3 DNA is TGTGCCAGCGACATTGGGAATCAGCCCCAGCATTTT.

This clonotype was detected a few times. The chain couples TRBV15 to TRBJ2-4; the D is unclear. Looked up from germline, CDR1 is LNHNV and CDR2 is YYDKDF (reference sequence). The CDR3 sequence is 14 residues long. V was cut by 1 base and J by 9 bases, with 13 bases left in between. CDR3 sequence (DNA): TGTGCCACCAGCAGAGGTGAAGGTTTTCCCATTCAGTACTTC. This codes for CATSRGEGFPIQYF.